The next 16 T cell receptor beta chains were all read from a single sample in a study of blood T cell repertoires in COVID-19. The method was immunoSEQ multiplex PCR; TCRdb's version includes in-frame clones alone and lacks a portion of them. In the table there are around 170,000 clones, about 84% of which are singletons. Sequencing was done on a sample of PBMCs or T cells enriched from blood (not recorded which). The receptors originated from a man over 45 who had recovered from COVID-19.

This clone turned up a few times. The chain carries TRBV13 and TRBJ2-7; possible D gene TRBD1, 6 bases. The CDR3 has 16 amino acids. The V end was cut by 4 bases, the J end by 7 bases, with 23 bases between. Germline assignment: CDR1 PRHDT and CDR2 FYEKMQ (reference sequence). CDR3: CASSWGKGDTDREQYF. CDR3 bases: TGTGCCAGCAGCTGGGGAAAGGGGGACACGGACCGGGAGCAGTACTTC.

The gene calls are TRBV11-2 and TRBJ1-1; D remains unclear. The CDR3 totals 14 residues. Germline V gene sequence: CDR1 SGHAT, CDR2 FQNNGV. V gave up 4 bases and J gave up 1 base, with 10 bases separating them. The CDR3 loop reads CASSSPEGNTEAFF. The CDR3, as DNA: TGTGCCAGCAGCTCCCCTGAGGGGAACACTGAAGCTTTCTTT.

J is TRBJ2-3 and V is TRBV15; 8 bases map to TRBD1. This CDR3 is 14 amino acids long. CDR1 LNHNV and CDR2 YYDKDF come from the germline V gene (reference sequence). The trim removed 6 bases at V and 0 bases at J, leaving 2 bases unmatched. Here the CDR3 DNA reads TGTGCCACCAGGGGACAGGAGAGCACAGATACGCAGTATTTT. Protein: CATRGQESTDTQYF. Looking up the rest from reference TRBV15 and TRBJ2-3 gives the full variable domain: DAMVIQNPRYQVTQFGKPVTLSCSQTLNHNVMYWYQQKSSQAPKLLFHYYDKDFNNEADTPDNFQSRRPNTSFCFLDIRSPGLGDTAMYLCATRGQESTDTQYFGPGTRLTVL.

The DNA for the CDR3 is TGTGCCAGCAGTCCCCTAGCGGGGGGTCACCAAGAGACCCAGTACTTC. It translates to CASSPLAGGHQETQYF. J is TRBJ2-5 and V is TRBV11-2, with TRBD2 identical over 11 bases. The CDR3 runs 16 residues. Trimming at V came to 6 bases and at J to 0 bases, leaving 6 bases not matched to a gene. CDR1 and CDR2 from the germline V gene are SGHAT and FQNNGV.

The chain recombines TRBV18 with TRBJ1-1, with a tentative D call TRBD1 (5 bases). Per the germline V gene, CDR1 is KGHSH and CDR2 is LQKENI. CDR3 size: 15 residues. Trimming removed 3 bases from V and 2 bases from J, with 13 bases in between. CDR3 DNA sequence: TGTGCCAGCTCACCTGGACAAGGCTTTAACACTGAAGCTTTCTTT. It encodes CASSPGQGFNTEAFF. Full variable domain (remainder filled in from reference TRBV18 and TRBJ1-1): NAGVMQNPRHLVRRRGQEARLRCSPMKGHSHVYWYRQLPEEGLKFMVYLQKENIIDESGMPKERFSAEFPKEGPSILRIQQVVRGDSAAYFCASSPGQGFNTEAFFGQGTRLTVV.

This clone was picked up a small number of times. The rearrangement joins TRBV5-1 to TRBJ1-2; D is perhaps TRBD1 (5 bases). Germline CDR1 is SGHRS and CDR2 is YFSETQ. The CDR3 contains 15 residues. Trimming took off 4 bases at V and 2 bases at J, with 15 bases between the two ends. CDR3 bases: TGCGCCAGCAGCCAGAGTCCAAAGGGGAACTATGGCTACACCTTC. Its protein is CASSQSPKGNYGYTF.

The V call is TRBV10-3, the J call TRBJ2-5, with TRBD2 identical over 12 bases. The CDR3 loop spans 16 amino acids. Germline V gives CDR1 ENHRY, CDR2 SYGVKD. V was clipped by 4 bases and J by 5 bases; unmatched bases: 8. In nucleotides, the CDR3 is TGTGCCATCAGTGGAAATCTAGCGGGGGGGCGGGAGACCCAGTACTTC. Protein product: CAISGNLAGGRETQYF.

The J gene is TRBJ2-2, the V gene TRBV9; D remains ambiguous. Germline lookup yields CDR1 SGDLS and CDR2 YYNGEE. V was shortened by 2 bases and J by 6 bases, with 8 bases between the two germline ends. The length of the CDR3 is 13 residues. The CDR3 reads CASSVRDSGELFF. The CDR3 DNA is TGTGCCAGCAGCGTGAGAGACTCCGGGGAGCTGTTTTTT.

The V call is TRBV5-1, the J call TRBJ2-3, with 8 nucleotides matching TRBD2. V dropped 6 bases and J dropped 2; count of bases not matched to a gene: 5. The CDR3 consists of 14 residues. The V gene's germline CDR1 is SGHRS and CDR2 YFSETQ. The CDR3 region is CASKAGAHTDTQYF. The CDR3 DNA reads TGCGCCAGCAAAGCGGGGGCACACACAGATACGCAGTATTTT.

On this clone itself: The same CDR3 is also encoded by other DNA sequences in this sample. The chain uses TRBV3-1 (or the pseudogene TRBV3-2) and TRBJ2-2, with 7 nucleotides matching TRBD1. This CDR3 is 15 amino acids long. With V trimmed by 6 bases and J by 0 bases, 4 bases remained unmatched. CDR1 is LGHDT and CDR2 is YNNKEL in the germline V gene (reference sequence). CDR3 coding DNA: TGTGCCAGCAGACGACAGGGCGCGAACACCGGGGAGCTGTTTTTT. This translates into CASRRQGANTGELFF.

V gene TRBV4-2 combines with J gene TRBJ2-7; TRBD1 aligns across 8 bases. Per germline, CDR1 LGHNA and CDR2 YNFKEQ. V dropped 1 base and J dropped 7; count of bases not matched to a gene: 6. The CDR3 is made up of 14 amino acids. The CDR3 DNA reads as TGTGCCAGCAGCCAAGGGCAGGGGGCGTGGGAGCAGTACTTC. It yields the protein CASSQGQGAWEQYF.

The chain combines TRBV19 with TRBJ2-2; the D gene is possibly TRBD1 (5 bases). The germline V gene has CDR1 LNHDA and CDR2 SQIVND (reference sequence). The V gene lost 6 bases and the J gene lost 6 bases, with 11 bases spanning the gap. The CDR3 is made up of 13 amino acids. The CDR3 region is CASRPQGPGELFF. CDR3 DNA: TGTGCCAGTAGGCCTCAGGGCCCCGGGGAGCTGTTTTTT.

CDR3 coding DNA: TGTGCCAGTAGTATGCGGGGGGTAAGCACAGATACGCAGTATTTT. Encoded protein: CASSMRGVSTDTQYF. The rearrangement uses TRBV19 and TRBJ2-3; TRBD2 agrees at 8 bases. The CDR3 extends over 15 amino acids. CDR1 is LNHDA and CDR2 is SQIVND in the germline V gene (reference sequence). J was trimmed by 0 bases and V by 3 bases; bases with no gene match: 2. Full variable domain (missing parts from reference TRBV19 and TRBJ2-3): DGGITQSPKYLFRKEGQNVTLSCEQNLNHDAMYWYRQDPGQGLRLIYYSQIVNDFQKGDIAEGYSVSREKKESFPLTVTSAQKNPTAFYLCASSMRGVSTDTQYFGPGTRLTVL.

The chain employs TRBV4-1 and TRBJ2-2; 8 bases fit TRBD1. The germline V gene encodes CDR1 MGHRA and CDR2 YSYEKL. Germline trimming cut 0 bases from V and 8 bases from J; bases unmatched to any gene: 2. This CDR3 is 14 amino acids long. The CDR3 loop reads CASSQEDRAGELFF. For the CDR3, the DNA is TGCGCCAGCAGCCAAGAGGACAGGGCTGGGGAGCTGTTTTTT.

The chain uses TRBV14 and TRBJ1-2; 9 nucleotides match TRBD1. The CDR3 length is 16 residues. Germline V lookup: CDR1 SGHDN, CDR2 FVKESK. V gave up 5 bases and J gave up 5 bases; unmatched junction bases: 12. The chain's CDR3 is CASSGNDDRGYYGYTF. The CDR3 nucleotides read TGTGCCAGCAGCGGGAACGACGACAGGGGGTATTATGGCTACACCTTC. Full variable domain (outside the CDR3, taken from reference TRBV14 and TRBJ1-2): EAGVTQFPSHSVIEKGQTVTLRCDPISGHDNLYWYRRVMGKEIKFLLHFVKESKQDESGMPNNRFLAERTGGTYSTLKVQPAELEDSGVYFCASSGNDDRGYYGYTFGSGTRLTVV.

V gene TRBV3-1 (or the pseudogene TRBV3-2) combines with J gene TRBJ1-2, with TRBD1 matching 7 bases. Trimming took 0 bases from V and 8 from J; bases not matched to a gene: 9. In germline, CDR1 is LGHDT, CDR2 YNNKEL (reference sequence). The CDR3 is 15 amino acids. CDR3 protein: CASSQENRGRSGYTF. The CDR3 coding sequence is TGTGCCAGCAGCCAAGAAAACAGGGGCCGGTCGGGCTACACCTTC.